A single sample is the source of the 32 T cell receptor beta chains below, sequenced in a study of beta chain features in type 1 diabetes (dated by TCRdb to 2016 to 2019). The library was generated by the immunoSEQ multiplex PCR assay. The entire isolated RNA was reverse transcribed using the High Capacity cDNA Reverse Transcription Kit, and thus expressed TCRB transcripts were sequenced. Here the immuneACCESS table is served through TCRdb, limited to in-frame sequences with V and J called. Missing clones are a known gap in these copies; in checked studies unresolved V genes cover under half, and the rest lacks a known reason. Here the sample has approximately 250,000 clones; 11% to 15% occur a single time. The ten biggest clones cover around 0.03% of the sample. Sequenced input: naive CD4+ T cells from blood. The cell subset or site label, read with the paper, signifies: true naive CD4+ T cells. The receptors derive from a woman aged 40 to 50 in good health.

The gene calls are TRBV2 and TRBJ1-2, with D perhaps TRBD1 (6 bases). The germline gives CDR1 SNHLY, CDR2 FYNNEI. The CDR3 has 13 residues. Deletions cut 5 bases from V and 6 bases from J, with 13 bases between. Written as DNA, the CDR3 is TGTGCCAGCAGTCCCGGGGGGGGCCATGGCTACACCTTC. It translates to CASSPGGGHGYTF.

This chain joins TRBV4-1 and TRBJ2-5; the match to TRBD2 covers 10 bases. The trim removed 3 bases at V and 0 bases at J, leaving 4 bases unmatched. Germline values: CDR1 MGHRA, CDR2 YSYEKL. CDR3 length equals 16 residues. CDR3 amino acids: CASSQGAGGYQETQYF. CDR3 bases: TGCGCCAGCAGCCAGGGAGCGGGGGGGTACCAAGAGACCCAGTACTTC.

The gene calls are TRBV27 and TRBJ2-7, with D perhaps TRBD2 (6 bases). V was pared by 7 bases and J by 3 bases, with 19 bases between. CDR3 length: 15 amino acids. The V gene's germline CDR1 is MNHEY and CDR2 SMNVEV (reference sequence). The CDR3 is CASNGVAGRIYEQYF. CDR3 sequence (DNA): TGTGCCAGCAATGGTGTCGCGGGGAGGATCTACGAGCAGTACTTC.

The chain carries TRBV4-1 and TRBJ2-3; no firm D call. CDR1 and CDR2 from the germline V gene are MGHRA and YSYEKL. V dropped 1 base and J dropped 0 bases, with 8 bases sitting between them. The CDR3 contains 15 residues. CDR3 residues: CASSQAGFSTDTQYF. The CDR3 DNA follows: TGCGCCAGCAGCCAAGCGGGTTTTAGCACAGATACGCAGTATTTT.

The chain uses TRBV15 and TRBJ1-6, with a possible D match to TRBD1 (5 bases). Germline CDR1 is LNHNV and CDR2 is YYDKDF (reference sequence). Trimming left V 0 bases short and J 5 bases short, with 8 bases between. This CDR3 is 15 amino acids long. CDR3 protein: CATSRDQGDNSPLHF. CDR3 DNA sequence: TGTGCCACCAGCAGAGATCAAGGGGATAATTCACCCCTCCACTTT.

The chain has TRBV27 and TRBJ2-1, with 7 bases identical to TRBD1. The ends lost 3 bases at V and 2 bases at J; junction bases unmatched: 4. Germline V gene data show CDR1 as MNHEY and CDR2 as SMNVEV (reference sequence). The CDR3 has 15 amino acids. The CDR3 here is CASSFLGGPYNEQFF. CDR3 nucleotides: TGTGCCAGCAGTTTTTTAGGGGGCCCCTACAATGAGCAGTTCTTC.

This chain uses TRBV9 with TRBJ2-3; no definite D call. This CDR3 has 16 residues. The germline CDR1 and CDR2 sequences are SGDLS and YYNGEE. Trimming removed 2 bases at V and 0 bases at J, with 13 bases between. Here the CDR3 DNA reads TGTGCCAGCAGCGTGGGCACTCAACCTAGCACAGATACGCAGTATTTT. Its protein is CASSVGTQPSTDTQYF.

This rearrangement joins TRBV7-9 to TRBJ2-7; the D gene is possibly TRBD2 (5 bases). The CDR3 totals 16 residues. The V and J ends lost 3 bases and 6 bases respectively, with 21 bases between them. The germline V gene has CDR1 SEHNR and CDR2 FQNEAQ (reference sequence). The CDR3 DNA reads TGTGCCAGCAGCTTCAGGACGGGATCAGCACAGTCCGAGCAGTACTTC. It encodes CASSFRTGSAQSEQYF.

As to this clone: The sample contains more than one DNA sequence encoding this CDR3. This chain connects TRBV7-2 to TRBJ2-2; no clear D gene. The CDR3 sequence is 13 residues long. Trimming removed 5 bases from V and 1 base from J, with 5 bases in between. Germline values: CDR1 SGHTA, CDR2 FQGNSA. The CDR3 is CASSPWNTGELFF. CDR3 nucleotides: TGTGCCAGCAGCCCGTGGAACACCGGGGAGCTGTTTTTT.

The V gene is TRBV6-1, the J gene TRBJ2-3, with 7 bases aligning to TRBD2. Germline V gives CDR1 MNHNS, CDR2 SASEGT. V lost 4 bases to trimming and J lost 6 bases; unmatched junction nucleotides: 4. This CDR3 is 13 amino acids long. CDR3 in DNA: TGTGCCAGCAGTGGGACTAGGTGGGATACGCAGTATTTT. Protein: CASSGTRWDTQYF.

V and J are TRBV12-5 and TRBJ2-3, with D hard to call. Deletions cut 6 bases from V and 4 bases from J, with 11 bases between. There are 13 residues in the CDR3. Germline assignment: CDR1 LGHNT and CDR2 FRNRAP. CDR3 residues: CASGSPSSDTQYF. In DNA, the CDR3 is TGTGCTAGTGGATCCCCCTCGTCAGATACGCAGTATTTT. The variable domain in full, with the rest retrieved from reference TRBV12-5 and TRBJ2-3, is DARVTQTPRHKVTEMGQEVTMRCQPILGHNTVFWYRQTMMQGLELLAYFRNRAPLDDSGMPKDRFSAEMPDATLATLKIQPSEPRDSAVYFCASGSPSSDTQYFGPGTRLTVL.

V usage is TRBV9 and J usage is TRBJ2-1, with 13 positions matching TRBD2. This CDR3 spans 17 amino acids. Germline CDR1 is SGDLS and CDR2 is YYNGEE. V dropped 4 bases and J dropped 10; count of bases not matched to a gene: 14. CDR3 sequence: CASSKGLGTSGDPEQFF. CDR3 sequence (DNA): TGTGCCAGCAGCAAAGGCTTGGGGACTAGCGGGGATCCCGAGCAGTTCTTC. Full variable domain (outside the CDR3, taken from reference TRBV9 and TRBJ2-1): DSGVTQTPKHLITATGQRVTLRCSPRSGDLSVYWYQQSLDQGLQFLIQYYNGEERAKGNILERFSAQQFPDLHSELNLSSLELGDSALYFCASSKGLGTSGDPEQFFGPGTRLTVL.

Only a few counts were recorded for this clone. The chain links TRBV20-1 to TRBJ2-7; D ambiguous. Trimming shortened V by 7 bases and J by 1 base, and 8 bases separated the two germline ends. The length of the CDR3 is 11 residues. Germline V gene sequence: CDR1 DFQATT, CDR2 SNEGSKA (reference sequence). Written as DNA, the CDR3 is TGCAGTGGTTCAGGATCCTACGAGCAGTACTTC. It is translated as CSGSGSYEQYF.

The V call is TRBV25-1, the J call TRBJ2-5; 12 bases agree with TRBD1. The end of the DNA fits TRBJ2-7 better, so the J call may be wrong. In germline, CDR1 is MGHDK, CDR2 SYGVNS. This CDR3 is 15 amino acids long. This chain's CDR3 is CASTRGTGGSYEQYF. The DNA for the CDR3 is TGTGCCAGCACCCGAGGGACAGGGGGCAGCTACGAGCAGTACTTC.

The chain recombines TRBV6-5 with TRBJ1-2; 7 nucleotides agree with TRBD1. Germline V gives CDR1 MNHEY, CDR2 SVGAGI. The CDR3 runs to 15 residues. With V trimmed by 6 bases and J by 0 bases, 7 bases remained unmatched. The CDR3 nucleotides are TGTGCCAGCAGGGGAACAGGGGACCCTAACTATGGCTACACCTTC. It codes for CASRGTGDPNYGYTF.

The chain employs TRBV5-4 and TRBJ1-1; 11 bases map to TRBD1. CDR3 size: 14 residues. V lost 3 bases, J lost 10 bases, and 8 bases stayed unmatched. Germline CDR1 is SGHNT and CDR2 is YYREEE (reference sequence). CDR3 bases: TGTGCCAGCAGCTCCCGGGACAGGGGGAATCGAGCTTTCTTT. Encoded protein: CASSSRDRGNRAFF.

The CDR3 sequence: CASSRGGGGYEQYF. The CDR3 DNA reads as TGTGCCAGCAGCCGAGGTGGGGGGGGCTACGAGCAGTACTTC. The chain has TRBV7-9 and TRBJ2-7, with TRBD2 matching 7 bases. The CDR3 is 14 amino acids. Losses at the gene ends were 5 bases for V and 3 bases for J; bases not matched to a gene: 7. The germline V gene encodes CDR1 SEHNR and CDR2 FQNEAQ (reference sequence).

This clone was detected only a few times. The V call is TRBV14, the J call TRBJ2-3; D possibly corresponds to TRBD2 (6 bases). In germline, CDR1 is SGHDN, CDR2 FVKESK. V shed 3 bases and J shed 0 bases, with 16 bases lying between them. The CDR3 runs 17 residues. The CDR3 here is CASSQFRDSVSTDTQYF. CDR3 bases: TGTGCCAGCAGCCAGTTCCGGGACTCAGTAAGCACAGATACGCAGTATTTT.

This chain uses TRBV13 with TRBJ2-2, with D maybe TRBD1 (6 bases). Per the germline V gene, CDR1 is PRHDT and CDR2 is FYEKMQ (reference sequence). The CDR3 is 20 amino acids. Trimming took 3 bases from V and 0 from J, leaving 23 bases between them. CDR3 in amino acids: CASSLVGTRIWATNTGELFF. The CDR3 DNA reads TGTGCCAGCAGCTTGGTCGGGACACGGATTTGGGCAACGAACACCGGGGAGCTGTTTTTT.

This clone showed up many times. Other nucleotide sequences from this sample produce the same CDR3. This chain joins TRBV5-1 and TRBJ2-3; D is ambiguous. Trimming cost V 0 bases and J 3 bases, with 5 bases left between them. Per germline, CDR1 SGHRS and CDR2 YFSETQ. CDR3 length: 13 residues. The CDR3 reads CASSLAVTDTQYF. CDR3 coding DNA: TGCGCCAGCAGCTTGGCCGTGACAGATACGCAGTATTTT. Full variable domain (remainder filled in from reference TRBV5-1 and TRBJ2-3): KAGVTQTPRYLIKTRGQQVTLSCSPISGHRSVSWYQQTPGQGLQFLFEYFSETQRNKGNFPGRFSGRQFSNSRSEMNVSTLELGDSALYLCASSLAVTDTQYFGPGTRLTVL.

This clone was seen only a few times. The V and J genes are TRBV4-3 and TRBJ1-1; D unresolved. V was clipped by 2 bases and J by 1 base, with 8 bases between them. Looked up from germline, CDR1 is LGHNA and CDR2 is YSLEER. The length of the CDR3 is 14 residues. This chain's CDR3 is CASSQPRGNTEAFF. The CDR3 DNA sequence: TGCGCCAGCAGCCAACCAAGAGGGAACACTGAAGCTTTCTTT.

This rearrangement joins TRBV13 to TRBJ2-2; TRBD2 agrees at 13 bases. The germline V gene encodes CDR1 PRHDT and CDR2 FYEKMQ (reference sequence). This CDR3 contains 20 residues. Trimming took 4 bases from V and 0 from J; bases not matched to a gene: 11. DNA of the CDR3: TGTGCCAGCAGCTCACTCGGACTAGCGGGGGCCTGGGCGAACACCGGGGAGCTGTTTTTT. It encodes CASSSLGLAGAWANTGELFF.

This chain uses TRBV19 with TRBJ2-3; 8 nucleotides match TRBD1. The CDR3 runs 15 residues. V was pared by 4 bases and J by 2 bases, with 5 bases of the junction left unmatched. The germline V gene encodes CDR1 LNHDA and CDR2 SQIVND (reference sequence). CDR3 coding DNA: TGTGCCAGTAGTAGTAGGACAGGGCTCACAGATACGCAGTATTTT. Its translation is CASSSRTGLTDTQYF.

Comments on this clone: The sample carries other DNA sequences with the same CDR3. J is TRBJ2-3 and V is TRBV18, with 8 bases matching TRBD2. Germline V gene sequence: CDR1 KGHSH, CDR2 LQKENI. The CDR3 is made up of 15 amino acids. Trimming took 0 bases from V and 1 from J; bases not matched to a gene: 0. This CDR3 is CASSPPSGGTDTQYF. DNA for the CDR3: TGTGCCAGCTCACCACCTAGCGGGGGCACAGATACGCAGTATTTT. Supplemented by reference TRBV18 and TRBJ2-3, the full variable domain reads NAGVMQNPRHLVRRRGQEARLRCSPMKGHSHVYWYRQLPEEGLKFMVYLQKENIIDESGMPKERFSAEFPKEGPSILRIQQVVRGDSAAYFCASSPPSGGTDTQYFGPGTRLTVL.

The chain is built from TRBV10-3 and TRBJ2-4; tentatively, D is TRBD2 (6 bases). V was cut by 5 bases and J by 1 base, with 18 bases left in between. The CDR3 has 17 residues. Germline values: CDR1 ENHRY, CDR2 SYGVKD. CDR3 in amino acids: CAISTTSGEAAKNIQYF. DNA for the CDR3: TGTGCCATCAGTACTACATCGGGGGAGGCGGCCAAAAACATTCAGTACTTC.

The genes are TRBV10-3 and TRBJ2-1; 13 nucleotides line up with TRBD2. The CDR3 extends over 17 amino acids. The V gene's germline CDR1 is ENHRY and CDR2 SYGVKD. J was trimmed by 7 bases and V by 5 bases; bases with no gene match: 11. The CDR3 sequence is CAISPGLAGDLPNEQFF. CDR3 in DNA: TGTGCCATCAGTCCCGGACTAGCGGGGGACCTCCCGAATGAGCAGTTCTTC.

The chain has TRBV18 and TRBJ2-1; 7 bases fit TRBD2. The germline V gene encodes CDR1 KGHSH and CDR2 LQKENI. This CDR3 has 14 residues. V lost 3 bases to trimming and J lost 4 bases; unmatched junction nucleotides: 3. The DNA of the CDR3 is TGTGCCAGCTCACCCGGGGGGAGGTACAATGAGCAGTTCTTC. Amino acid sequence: CASSPGGRYNEQFF. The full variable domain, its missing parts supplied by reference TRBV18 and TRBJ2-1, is NAGVMQNPRHLVRRRGQEARLRCSPMKGHSHVYWYRQLPEEGLKFMVYLQKENIIDESGMPKERFSAEFPKEGPSILRIQQVVRGDSAAYFCASSPGGRYNEQFFGPGTRLTVL.

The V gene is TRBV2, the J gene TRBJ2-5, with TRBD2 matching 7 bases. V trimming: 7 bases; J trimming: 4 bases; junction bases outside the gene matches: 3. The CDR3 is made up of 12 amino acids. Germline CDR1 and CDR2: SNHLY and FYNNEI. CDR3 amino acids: CASTGEGETQYF. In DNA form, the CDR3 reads TGTGCCAGCACTGGGGAGGGAGAGACCCAGTACTTC.

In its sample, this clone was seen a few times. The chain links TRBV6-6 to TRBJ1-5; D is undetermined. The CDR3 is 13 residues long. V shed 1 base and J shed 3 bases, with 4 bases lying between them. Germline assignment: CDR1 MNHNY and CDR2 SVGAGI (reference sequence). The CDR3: CASSYLANQPQHF. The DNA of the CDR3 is TGTGCCAGCAGTTACTTGGCCAATCAGCCCCAGCATTTT.

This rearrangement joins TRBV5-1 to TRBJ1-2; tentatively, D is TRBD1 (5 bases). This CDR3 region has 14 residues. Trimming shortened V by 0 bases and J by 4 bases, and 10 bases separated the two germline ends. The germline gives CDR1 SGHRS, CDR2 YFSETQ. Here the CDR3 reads CASSLEPGVYGYTF. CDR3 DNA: TGCGCCAGCAGCTTGGAGCCGGGGGTCTATGGCTACACCTTC. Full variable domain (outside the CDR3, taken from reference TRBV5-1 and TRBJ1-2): KAGVTQTPRYLIKTRGQQVTLSCSPISGHRSVSWYQQTPGQGLQFLFEYFSETQRNKGNFPGRFSGRQFSNSRSEMNVSTLELGDSALYLCASSLEPGVYGYTFGSGTRLTVV.

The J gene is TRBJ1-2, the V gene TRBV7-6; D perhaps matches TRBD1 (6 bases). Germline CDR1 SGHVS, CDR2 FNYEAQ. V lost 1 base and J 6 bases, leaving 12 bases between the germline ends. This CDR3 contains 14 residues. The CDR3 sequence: CASSLEQGRDGYTF. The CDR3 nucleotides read TGTGCCAGCAGCTTAGAACAGGGTAGAGATGGCTACACCTTC.

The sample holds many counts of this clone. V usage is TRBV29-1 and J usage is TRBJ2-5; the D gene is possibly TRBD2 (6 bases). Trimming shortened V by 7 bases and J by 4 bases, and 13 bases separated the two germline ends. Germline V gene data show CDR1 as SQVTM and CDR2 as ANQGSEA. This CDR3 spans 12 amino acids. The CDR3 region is CSGERLGETQYF. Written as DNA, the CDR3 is TGCAGCGGCGAAAGACTAGGAGAGACCCAGTACTTC.